This TCR beta chain originates from a study of cytomegalovirus exposure and HLA in healthy donors. Whole-study findings and limits: Several top significant clusters appeared, in a later analysis, to be linked to common viral pathogens. The study carried out a later analysis of TCR beta sequences. It associated some 17,000 of them with specific HLA alleles at a false discovery rate of 0.05.

Comments on this clone: As yet, its antigen is unknown.

With 60 Vbeta and 13 Jbeta primers, the PCR was carried out. Authors' data handling: About 11 million shared chains were among the approximately 76 million unique TCR beta chains that a later analysis counted. The method was immunoSEQ multiplex PCR; TCRdb's version includes in-frame clones alone and lacks a portion of them. V, J and clone size are taken as reported in that table, and D and trimming were inferred from the DNA itself. The sample has some 150,000 clones, more than 60% seen once. CDR1 and CDR2 from the germline V gene are SGHAT and FQNNGV. This CDR3 is 17 amino acids long. V shed 0 bases and J 4 bases; nucleotides not matched to a gene: 7.

This chain links TRBV11-2 with TRBJ2-3, with TRBD1 identical over 10 bases. The material sequenced was PBMCs. The TCR comes from a male donor in good health and CMV-seronegative. The CDR3 reads CASSLESGTGVPDTQYF. Here the CDR3 DNA reads TGTGCCAGCAGCTTAGAATCCGGGACAGGGGTACCAGATACGCAGTATTTT. Drawing the rest from reference TRBV11-2 and TRBJ2-3, the complete variable domain is EAGVAQSPRYKIIEKRQSVAFWCNPISGHATLYWYQQILGQGPKLLIQFQNNGVVDDSQLPKDRFSAERLKGVDSTLKIQPAKLEDSAVYLCASSLESGTGVPDTQYFGPGTRLTVL.